This T cell receptor beta chain was captured by sequencing in a study of early T cells in non-severe SARS-CoV-2 infection. Overall study context: It was bulk RNA from unsorted whole blood that was sequenced, and the chains were unpaired.

Study-wide results and caveats: Comparison of clonotypes with VDJdb favored anti-spike CD8 responses while missing private and CD4 specificities.

Concerning this clonotype: Its antigen is currently unknown.

Individual cDNA molecules were tagged with unique molecular identifiers. MiXCR was run by TCRdb on the 5' RACE reads, yielding one entry per CDR3 protein. The repertoire holds about 64,000 distinct CDR3 sequences, with roughly 9% as singletons. The input for sequencing was whole blood, taken at baseline. The sequence was collected from an adult who was a healthcare worker with PCR-confirmed SARS-CoV-2 infection or an uninfected control (not recorded which).

The DNA of the CDR3 is TGTGCCAGCAGTCGAGAGGAACTCTCCTACAATGAGCAGTTCTTC. This codes for CASSREELSYNEQFF. The chain has TRBV2 and TRBJ2-1; D gene uncertain. Deletions cut 5 bases from V and 0 bases from J, with 11 bases between. In germline, CDR1 is SNHLY, CDR2 FYNNEI. The length of the CDR3 is 15 residues.